This T cell receptor beta chain comes out of a study of cytomegalovirus exposure and HLA in healthy donors. This clone was seen a single time. PCR amplification relied on 60 Vbeta primers (plus 13 Jbeta primers). TCRdb keeps only in-frame clones here, not all; method: immunoSEQ multiplex PCR. The sample records 170,000 or so clones, roughly 84% being singletons. This TCR was recovered from a boy younger than 10 in good health and CMV-seronegative. The specimen sequenced was PBMCs.

The CDR3 loop is CACGRSRRETQYF. In DNA, the CDR3 is TGTGCCTGTGGGAGATCGAGGAGGGAGACCCAGTACTTC. The chain uses TRBV30 and TRBJ2-5; a possible D gene is TRBD2 (5 bases). The CDR3 spans 13 residues. Germline-derived CDR1 and CDR2 are GTSNPN and SVGIG (reference sequence). V gave up 6 bases and J gave up 5 bases, with 16 bases separating them.